The clone carrying this TCR beta chain is medium-sized. Its cognate antigen is unknown. TRBV12-4/TRBJ1-2 clonotypes were amplified with adaptor-ligated barcode primers. TCRdb processed the multiplex PCR reads anew with MiXCR; each CDR3 protein has one entry. Of 950 to 1,300 distinct CDR3 sequences detected, around 3% appear once; the ten largest clones hold about 31%. Tregs were sorted as CD4+CD25+CD127-/low cells. CDR3 size: 11 residues. V was pared by 7 bases and J by 8 bases, with 11 bases between. Study-wide results and caveats: Tumor memory CD4+ T cell TCR gene usage was found to cluster with blood and lymph node memory CD4+ cells and with lymph node naive CD4+ cells.

V and J are TRBV12-3 or TRBV12-4 and TRBJ1-2; D ambiguous. Sequencing input: Tregs sorted from blood. The sequence came from a female donor with breast cancer. CDR3 sequence (DNA): TGTGCCAGCAAAGAGGGCCAGGGCTACACCTTC. It translates to CASKEGQGYTF.